This T cell receptor beta chain appears in the sequencing data of a study of T cell responses to AZD1222 COVID-19 vaccine. Some clones are missing from TCRdb's copy, which holds only in-frame ones; the method was immunoSEQ multiplex PCR. The repertoire holds roughly 70,000 clones, with 80% to 90% as singletons. Study observations and caveats: Without day 14 samples, only post-peak T cell repertoires were studied.

The germline gives CDR1 SGHTA, CDR2 FQGNSA. The CDR3 extends over 15 amino acids. Trimming took off 5 bases at V and 3 bases at J, with 13 bases between the two ends. A few counts support this clone. The antigen is undetermined. The source was peripheral blood, collected on day 0 of AZD1222 vaccination. The clonotype comes from an adult in good health. The chain uses TRBV7-2 and TRBJ2-2; D is ambiguous. The CDR3 bases are TGTGCCAGCAGCCTATCGTCGGCGTACACCGGGGAGCTGTTTTTT. Protein: CASSLSSAYTGELFF.